These 23 T cell receptor beta chains share one sample of origin, sequenced in a study of vaccination effects on CD4 cells after COVID-19. Generated by immunoSEQ multiplex PCR, the TCRdb table keeps only in-frame clones and is missing some. The sample holds 74,000 or so clones, about four fifths seen once. Before sequencing took place, the ViraFEST assay used viral peptide pools to expand antigen-specific CD4+ T cells. Once cultured for under 11 days, the cells underwent separation to obtain CD4+ T cells. Nucleocapsid antibodies were negative in the vaccine recipients, who had never had SARS-CoV-2 infection. The antigens these receptors bind are not known. The sample consisted of CD4+ T cells from PBMCs cultured with SARS-CoV-2 spike peptides, taken before COVID-19 vaccination. The receptors originated from a human donor who received a COVID-19 vaccine.

The chain recombines TRBV10-3 with TRBJ2-1; 7 positions match TRBD2. The J segment lost 10 bases and the V segment lost 6 bases, leaving 30 bases of the junction unmatched. The CDR3 totals 20 residues. CDR1 and CDR2 from the germline V gene are ENHRY and SYGVKD. This CDR3 reads CAIRAATPDFSFGGREEQFF. CDR3 sequence (DNA): TGTGCCATCAGAGCCGCAACGCCGGACTTCAGTTTTGGGGGGAGGGAGGAGCAGTTCTTC.

This clone has a single count. The V and J genes are TRBV15 and TRBJ1-3; 11 bases match TRBD1. The CDR3 runs to 14 residues. Per the germline V gene, CDR1 is LNHNV and CDR2 is YYDKDF (reference sequence). The ends lost 3 bases at V and 8 bases at J; junction bases unmatched: 3. The CDR3, as DNA: TGTGCCACCAGCAGGAGGGACAGGGGGTACACCATATATTTT. Protein: CATSRRDRGYTIYF.

This sequence joins TRBV4-2 and TRBJ2-5, with 10 bases that match TRBD2. This CDR3 contains 15 residues. The V gene's germline CDR1 is LGHNA and CDR2 YNFKEQ. Trimming removed 1 base from V and 3 bases from J; junction bases left unmatched: 2. CDR3 nucleotide sequence: TGTGCCAGCAGCCAAGTCCTAGCGGGGGAAGAGACCCAGTACTTC. It specifies CASSQVLAGEETQYF.

The chain recombines TRBV30 with TRBJ2-5, with 10 positions matching TRBD1. J lost 0 bases, V lost 1 base, and 5 bases had no gene match. Germline CDR1 GTSNPN, CDR2 SVGIG (reference sequence). The CDR3 is 16 amino acids. This chain's CDR3 is CAWSGGGQGHQETQYF. Here the CDR3 DNA reads TGTGCCTGGAGTGGTGGGGGACAGGGGCACCAAGAGACCCAGTACTTC.

This clone occurred once. The rearrangement uses TRBV12-3 or TRBV12-4 and TRBJ2-5; D may be TRBD1 (5 bases). V gave up 4 bases and J gave up 1 base, with 7 bases separating them. The CDR3 contains 13 residues. Here the CDR3 DNA reads TGTGCCAGCAGTTCCAGGGTCCAAGAGACCCAGTACTTC. It encodes CASSSRVQETQYF.

This chain connects TRBV19 to TRBJ1-2; 11 nucleotides match TRBD1. The CDR3 has 14 residues. Per the germline V gene, CDR1 is LNHDA and CDR2 is SQIVND (reference sequence). V shed 7 bases, J shed 5 bases, and the junction held 6 bases outside the gene matches. For the CDR3, the DNA is TGTGCCAGTAAACGGGACAGGGGGGAATATGGCTACACCTTC. Protein sequence: CASKRDRGEYGYTF.

The V and J genes are TRBV30 and TRBJ2-5; 7 bases agree with TRBD1. The ends lost 0 bases at V and 4 bases at J; junction bases unmatched: 8. The CDR3 runs to 15 residues. Germline V lookup: CDR1 GTSNPN, CDR2 SVGIG (reference sequence). CDR3 region: CAWSVSAGTAETQYF. The CDR3, as DNA: TGTGCCTGGAGTGTATCGGCCGGGACAGCAGAGACCCAGTACTTC.

The rearrangement links TRBV28 to TRBJ1-1, with D possibly matching TRBD1 (6 bases). CDR1 is MDHEN, CDR2 SYDVKM, per germline. This CDR3 has 16 residues. V was pared by 0 bases and J by 0 bases, with 11 bases between. The CDR3: CASSLWWTEMNTEAFF. CDR3 DNA: TGTGCCAGCAGTTTATGGTGGACAGAAATGAACACTGAAGCTTTCTTT. Together with reference TRBV28 and TRBJ1-1, the CDR3 gives the full variable domain: DVKVTQSSRYLVKRTGEKVFLECVQDMDHENMFWYRQDPGLGLRLIYFSYDVKMKEKGDIPEGYSVSREKKERFSLILESASTNQTSMYLCASSLWWTEMNTEAFFGQGTRLTVV.

The genes are TRBV18 and TRBJ2-3; D remains ambiguous. The CDR3 has 12 amino acids. Trimming took 8 bases from V and 3 from J, leaving 9 bases between them. CDR1 is KGHSH and CDR2 is LQKENI in the germline V gene. CDR3 in DNA: TGTGCCAGCACCCGAGAGACAGATACGCAGTATTTT. Translation: CASTRETDTQYF.

The chain joins TRBV6-4 to TRBJ2-1, with a possible D match to TRBD2 (6 bases). There are 16 residues in the CDR3. Germline CDR1 MRHNA, CDR2 SNTAGT. The germline V and J ends were trimmed by 8 bases and 3 bases, with 20 bases remaining between them. In DNA form, the CDR3 reads TGTGCCAGCTCTCTTAACGGGGGTTCAAGCTACAATGAGCAGTTCTTC. Its translation: CASSLNGGSSYNEQFF.

The chain uses TRBV7-9 and TRBJ1-1; D might be TRBD1 (6 bases). The ends were cut back, 2 bases at V and 4 bases at J, with 11 bases in the middle. The germline CDR1 and CDR2 sequences are SEHNR and FQNEAQ (reference sequence). This CDR3 is built from 14 residues. This CDR3 is CASSLRGAGTEAFF. The DNA for the CDR3 is TGTGCCAGCAGCTTAAGGGGGGCTGGCACTGAAGCTTTCTTT.

The DNA of the CDR3 is TGTGCCAGCAGCCTCAGCGGACTCCAAGAGACCCAGTACTTC. It specifies CASSLSGLQETQYF. The rearrangement joins TRBV28 to TRBJ2-5, with D possibly TRBD2 on 5 matching bases. The ends were cut back, 6 bases at V and 1 base at J, with 12 bases in the middle. CDR1 MDHEN and CDR2 SYDVKM come from the germline V gene. CDR3 length: 14 residues.

The J gene is TRBJ2-1, the V gene TRBV9; D gene unclear. The CDR3 consists of 16 residues. CDR1 and CDR2 (germline): SGDLS, YYNGEE. V was clipped by 5 bases and J by 3 bases, with 18 bases between them. The CDR3 is CASSSAGTPIYNEQFF. For the CDR3, the DNA is TGTGCCAGCAGTTCCGCCGGCACTCCAATCTACAATGAGCAGTTCTTC.

The J gene is TRBJ1-1, the V gene TRBV6-2 or TRBV6-3; D is undetermined. The germline V gene encodes CDR1 MNHEY and CDR2 SVGEGT. V dropped 2 bases and J dropped 0 bases, with 4 bases sitting between them. There are 13 residues in the CDR3. CDR3: CASSYPLNTEAFF. In nucleotides, the CDR3 is TGTGCCAGCAGTTACCCCTTGAACACTGAAGCTTTCTTT.

The genes are TRBV5-1 and TRBJ2-1; D uncertain. CDR3 length equals 14 residues. Looked up from germline, CDR1 is SGHRS and CDR2 is YFSETQ. V lost 5 bases to trimming and J lost 2 bases, with 11 bases between them. In nucleotides, the CDR3 is TGCGCCAGCAGTCCCCTACCAACCTACAATGAGCAGTTCTTC. This sequence encodes CASSPLPTYNEQFF.

The V gene is TRBV5-5, the J gene TRBJ1-1, with no clear D. V was pared by 4 bases and J by 0 bases, with 13 bases between. CDR1 and CDR2 (germline): SGHKS, YYEKEE (reference sequence). The CDR3 has 15 amino acids. The CDR3 sequence: CASSPPVGMNTEAFF. CDR3 nucleotides: TGTGCCAGCAGCCCTCCCGTGGGGATGAACACTGAAGCTTTCTTT.

The chain has TRBV10-3 and TRBJ2-3; 7 bases agree with TRBD2. The J segment lost 3 bases and the V segment lost 2 bases, leaving 5 bases of the junction unmatched. The germline V gene has CDR1 ENHRY and CDR2 SYGVKD. This CDR3 is built from 15 residues. The CDR3 spells CAISESGVRTDTQYF. CDR3 nucleotide sequence: TGTGCCATCAGTGAGAGCGGGGTTAGGACAGATACGCAGTATTTT.

V usage is TRBV10-2 and J usage is TRBJ2-7, with a tentative D call TRBD1 (6 bases). The germline CDR1 and CDR2 sequences are WSHSY and SAAADI. With 3 bases removed from V and 5 bases from J, the gap between germline ends came to 11 bases. The CDR3 totals 13 residues. CDR3: CASSEQGKDEQYV. Here the CDR3 DNA reads TGCGCCAGCAGTGAACAGGGTAAGGACGAGCAGTACGTC.

The chain combines TRBV6-5 with TRBJ2-2; D may be TRBD1 (5 bases). Trimming stripped 10 bases from V and 3 bases from J, with 15 bases between. This CDR3 is 14 amino acids long. Per the germline V gene, CDR1 is MNHEY and CDR2 is SVGAGI. The CDR3: CATSRAVHTGELFF. The CDR3 DNA reads TGTGCCACGTCCAGGGCCGTGCACACCGGGGAGCTGTTTTTT.

The V and J genes are TRBV5-6 and TRBJ1-4; D is ambiguous. V lost 1 base, J lost 4 bases, and 5 bases lay in between. This CDR3 comprises 13 residues. Germline V gene data show CDR1 as SGHDT and CDR2 as YYEEEE. CDR3 loop: CASSLNYNEKLFF. The CDR3 DNA reads TGTGCCAGCAGCTTGAATTATAATGAAAAACTGTTTTTT.

The chain has TRBV12-5 and TRBJ2-2, with 9 bases fitting TRBD1. Germline V gives CDR1 LGHNT, CDR2 FRNRAP. CDR3 length: 15 residues. V lost 6 bases and J lost 4; bases outside the gene matches: 6. CDR3: CASGKPGQGTGELFF. DNA of the CDR3: TGTGCTAGTGGAAAACCGGGACAGGGCACCGGGGAGCTGTTTTTT.

This sequence joins TRBV5-1 and TRBJ2-2; possibly TRBD1 for D (6 bases). The ends were cut back, 1 base at V and 2 bases at J, with 9 bases in the middle. The CDR3 loop spans 15 amino acids. CDR1 and CDR2 from the germline V gene are SGHRS and YFSETQ. CDR3 in DNA: TGCGCCAGCAGCTTGTCACAGGGCAACACCGGGGAGCTGTTTTTT. Residues: CASSLSQGNTGELFF. Drawing the rest from reference TRBV5-1 and TRBJ2-2, the complete variable domain is KAGVTQTPRYLIKTRGQQVTLSCSPISGHRSVSWYQQTPGQGLQFLFEYFSETQRNKGNFPGRFSGRQFSNSRSEMNVSTLELGDSALYLCASSLSQGNTGELFFGEGSRLTVL.

The gene calls are TRBV6-5 and TRBJ1-2; a weak D match, TRBD1 (5 bases). Trimming removed 6 bases at V and 1 base at J, with 12 bases between. Germline V lookup: CDR1 MNHEY, CDR2 SVGAGI. The CDR3 runs to 14 residues. CDR3 residues: CASSQTANNYGYTF. The CDR3 coding sequence is TGTGCCAGCAGCCAGACAGCAAATAACTATGGCTACACCTTC.